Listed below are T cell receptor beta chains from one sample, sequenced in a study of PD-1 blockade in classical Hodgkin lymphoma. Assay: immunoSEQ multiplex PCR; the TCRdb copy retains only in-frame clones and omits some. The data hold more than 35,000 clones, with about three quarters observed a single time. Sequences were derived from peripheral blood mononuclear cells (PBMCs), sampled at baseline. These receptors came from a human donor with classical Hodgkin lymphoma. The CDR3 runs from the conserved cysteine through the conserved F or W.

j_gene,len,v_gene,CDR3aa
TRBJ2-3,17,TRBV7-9,CASSSGASGRRGDTQYF
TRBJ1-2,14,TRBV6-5,CASSSLGGFDGYTF
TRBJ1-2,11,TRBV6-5,CASIGVWGYTF
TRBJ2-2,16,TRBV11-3,CASSLTADSNTGELFF
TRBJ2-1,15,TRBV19,CASSMRTGHNNEQFF
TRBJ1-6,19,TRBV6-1,CASSDGPRQLSSYNSPLHF
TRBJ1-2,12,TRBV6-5,CASSTRGGGYTF
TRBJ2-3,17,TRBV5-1,CASSLALVGESTDTQYF
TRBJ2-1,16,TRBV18,CASSPKFDSSYNEQFF
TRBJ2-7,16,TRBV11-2,CASSLGSGQGAGEQYF
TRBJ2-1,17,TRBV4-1,CASSQEGRGRGYNEQFF
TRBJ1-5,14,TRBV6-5,CAGSENRGLQPQHF
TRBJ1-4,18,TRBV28,CASSSILLPVATNEKLFF